What follows are 14 T cell receptor beta chains derived from one specimen sequenced in a study of cytotoxic CD8 clonotypes in ibrutinib-treated CLL (dated by TCRdb to the early 2020s). Libraries came from the immunoSEQ multiplex PCR assay. The table comes from immuneACCESS by way of TCRdb, which keeps in-frame sequences with V and J called. Part of the clones is missing from these tables; in studies checked, under half for an unresolved V gene and the rest for unknown reasons. This sample has about 140,000 clones in its table, and around 84% of those were observed once. The top ten hold roughly 7.2% of the sample. Material: PBMCs, obtained after 36 months of ibrutinib treatment. Source of these receptors: a human donor with chronic lymphocytic leukemia.

This clone was counted a few times. The rearrangement joins TRBV6-5 to TRBJ1-2, with D unresolved. Trimming cost V 6 bases and J 2 bases, with 16 bases left between them. CDR3 size: 15 residues. CDR1 MNHEY and CDR2 SVGAGI come from the germline V gene. As DNA, the CDR3 is TGTGCCAGCAGACTCCTCTCGGGCAAAAACTATGGCTACACCTTC. Protein sequence: CASRLLSGKNYGYTF.

V is TRBV5-5 and J is TRBJ2-1, with 11 nucleotides matching TRBD2. The V gene's germline CDR1 is SGHKS and CDR2 YYEKEE (reference sequence). Losses at the gene ends were 0 bases for V and 0 bases for J; bases not matched to a gene: 5. There are 18 residues in the CDR3. The CDR3 nucleotides are TGTGCCAGCAGCTTGGCGCCTAGCGGGGGGAGCTCCTACAATGAGCAGTTCTTC. As protein: CASSLAPSGGSSYNEQFF.

The chain combines TRBV5-1 with TRBJ2-3; 8 positions agree with TRBD2. V was clipped by 4 bases and J by 0 bases; unmatched bases: 4. CDR1 and CDR2 (germline): SGHRS, YFSETQ. This CDR3 comprises 15 residues. The CDR3 nucleotides read TGCGCCAGCAGCCCTGGACTAGCTAGCACAGATACGCAGTATTTT. It codes for CASSPGLASTDTQYF.

This chain links TRBV13 with TRBJ2-3; 8 nucleotides agree with TRBD2. CDR1 is PRHDT, CDR2 FYEKMQ, per germline (reference sequence). V trimming: 2 bases; J trimming: 2 bases; junction bases outside the gene matches: 3. CDR3 length equals 15 residues. CDR3 in DNA: TGTGCCAGCAGCTTAACTAGCGGATACACAGATACGCAGTATTTT. Translated, it gives CASSLTSGYTDTQYF.

This chain joins TRBV4-1 and TRBJ2-7; TRBD1 matches at 7 bases. Germline lookup yields CDR1 MGHRA and CDR2 YSYEKL. Trimming at V came to 2 bases and at J to 0 bases, leaving 10 bases not matched to a gene. This CDR3 is 17 amino acids long. Here the CDR3 reads CASSQPPGTASSYEQYF. CDR3 sequence (DNA): TGCGCCAGCAGCCAACCTCCGGGGACAGCCAGCTCCTACGAGCAGTACTTC.

The V and J genes are TRBV2 and TRBJ2-3; D is undetermined. Trimming removed 8 bases from V and 2 bases from J, with 11 bases in between. CDR1 and CDR2 (germline): SNHLY, FYNNEI. The CDR3 length is 13 residues. The CDR3 DNA reads TGTGCCAGCGAAAGCCGGGTCACAGATACGCAGTATTTT. Translated, it gives CASESRVTDTQYF. Supplemented by reference TRBV2 and TRBJ2-3, the full variable domain reads EPEVTQTPSHQVTQMGQEVILRCVPISNHLYFYWYRQILGQKVEFLVSFYNNEISEKSEIFDDQFSVERPDGSNFTLKIRSTKLEDSAMYFCASESRVTDTQYFGPGTRLTVL.

The V call is TRBV18, the J call TRBJ2-1; 7 bases line up with TRBD2. This CDR3 contains 15 residues. The germline V gene has CDR1 KGHSH and CDR2 LQKENI. V lost 3 bases and J lost 4; bases outside the gene matches: 6. The CDR3 DNA reads as TGTGCCAGCTCACCCGCCGGGGGAGGGTACAATGAGCAGTTCTTC. Its protein is CASSPAGGGYNEQFF.

V usage is TRBV30 and J usage is TRBJ2-1; D remains ambiguous. The length of the CDR3 is 14 residues. V was trimmed by 2 bases and J by 2 bases, leaving 10 bases between them. Germline V gives CDR1 GTSNPN, CDR2 SVGIG (reference sequence). Written as DNA, the CDR3 is TGTGCCTGGAGTAAGGTTTCACCCTACAATGAGCAGTTCTTC. Protein sequence: CAWSKVSPYNEQFF.

This clone was detected only a few times. The V gene is TRBV18, the J gene TRBJ2-3; D may be TRBD2 (6 bases). The germline gives CDR1 KGHSH, CDR2 LQKENI. V lost 4 bases, J lost 2 bases, and 16 bases lay in between. CDR3 length: 16 amino acids. The CDR3 nucleotides read TGTGCCAGCTCACGCCGGGACTCGCAGAACACAGATACGCAGTATTTT. Protein sequence: CASSRRDSQNTDTQYF. Based on the CDR3 plus reference TRBV18 and TRBJ2-3, the full variable domain is NAGVMQNPRHLVRRRGQEARLRCSPMKGHSHVYWYRQLPEEGLKFMVYLQKENIIDESGMPKERFSAEFPKEGPSILRIQQVVRGDSAAYFCASSRRDSQNTDTQYFGPGTRLTVL.

The chain is built from TRBV4-2 and TRBJ1-2, with D possibly matching TRBD1 (6 bases). The CDR3 contains 17 residues. CDR1 and CDR2 from the germline V gene are LGHNA and YNFKEQ. V was cut by 2 bases and J by 4 bases, with 20 bases left in between. CDR3 sequence (DNA): TGTGCCAGCAGCCAATCTTCCCCGGGACAAGCGTTCTATGGCTACACCTTC. Translating gives CASSQSSPGQAFYGYTF.

This chain links TRBV19 with TRBJ1-1; D is possibly TRBD1 (5 bases). CDR3 length: 14 residues. Per the germline V gene, CDR1 is LNHDA and CDR2 is SQIVND (reference sequence). V gave up 3 bases and J gave up 2 bases, with 10 bases separating them. For the CDR3, the DNA is TGTGCCAGTAGTATCGGGGGGTTCAACACTGAAGCTTTCTTT. Translating it yields CASSIGGFNTEAFF.

CDR3 DNA: TGTGCCAGCAGCTTGAGAGGACAGGGGTGGGACTATGGCTACACCTTC. Amino acids: CASSLRGQGWDYGYTF. The rearrangement links TRBV5-5 to TRBJ1-2, with 9 bases lining up with TRBD1. Losses at the gene ends were 1 base for V and 3 bases for J; bases not matched to a gene: 7. Germline assignment: CDR1 SGHKS and CDR2 YYEKEE (reference sequence). The CDR3 spans 16 residues.

V is TRBV28 and J is TRBJ2-7, with 7 bases aligning to TRBD2. CDR3 length: 14 residues. Germline V CDR1 and CDR2: MDHEN, SYDVKM. Germline trimming cut 7 bases from V and 2 bases from J; bases unmatched to any gene: 8. The CDR3 protein is CASIFTRGAYEQYF. In DNA, the CDR3 is TGTGCCAGCATTTTCACCCGGGGGGCCTACGAGCAGTACTTC.

The chain joins TRBV30 to TRBJ1-2; 7 bases are shared with TRBD1. The V gene's germline CDR1 is GTSNPN and CDR2 SVGIG (reference sequence). This CDR3 is 14 amino acids long. V was clipped by 6 bases and J by 2 bases; unmatched bases: 9. CDR3 coding DNA: TGTGCCTGTCAGGCAGGGGGGGAAAACTATGGCTACACCTTC. It specifies CACQAGGENYGYTF.